These 23 T cell receptor beta chains were sequenced from one sample in a study of OX40 agonist ivuxolimab in advanced cancers. Profiled with immunoSEQ multiplex PCR; TCRdb holds only in-frame clones, not every one. Found here are around 62,000 clones, about four fifths of them singletons; the top ten hold about 4.8%. The material was CD4+ or CD8+ T cells sorted from blood, obtained in a trial of the OX40 agonist ivuxolimab. The receptors here all came from an adult with an advanced solid tumor such as melanoma, head and neck, liver or kidney cancer.

The chain is built from TRBV25-1 and TRBJ1-2, with 8 bases fitting TRBD1. The CDR3 has 13 amino acids. V shed 4 bases, J shed 2 bases, and the junction held 0 bases outside the gene matches. CDR1 is MGHDK, CDR2 SYGVNS, per germline. CDR3 in DNA: TGTGCCAGCAGTGGGACAGGGAACTATGGCTACACCTTC. This sequence encodes CASSGTGNYGYTF.

This chain joins TRBV28 and TRBJ1-2; D perhaps matches TRBD1 (5 bases). V lost 6 bases to trimming and J lost 8 bases, with 13 bases between them. The CDR3 length is 12 residues. Germline V lookup: CDR1 MDHEN, CDR2 SYDVKM. The CDR3 reads CASSMPGRGYTF. The CDR3 DNA reads TGTGCCAGCAGCATGCCGGGACGAGGCTACACCTTC.

The V gene is TRBV7-2, the J gene TRBJ2-3, with D perhaps matching TRBD2 (6 bases). The CDR3 sequence is 17 residues long. CDR1 is SGHTA, CDR2 FQGNSA, per germline. Trimming left V 0 bases short and J 0 bases short, with 13 bases between. This CDR3 is CASSLAGNRGSTDTQYF. Here the CDR3 DNA reads TGTGCCAGCAGCTTAGCGGGTAATCGGGGGAGCACAGATACGCAGTATTTT.

The genes are TRBV19 and TRBJ1-2; D is unclear. Trimming cost V 3 bases and J 8 bases, with 10 bases left between them. The CDR3 totals 12 residues. The V gene's germline CDR1 is LNHDA and CDR2 SQIVND (reference sequence). CDR3 in amino acids: CASSIGVRGYTF. DNA of the CDR3: TGTGCCAGTAGTATCGGGGTACGAGGCTACACCTTC.

The rearrangement uses TRBV7-2 and TRBJ2-1, with 9 nucleotides matching TRBD2. This CDR3 comprises 15 residues. The V gene's germline CDR1 is SGHTA and CDR2 FQGNSA. Germline trimming cut 1 base from V and 6 bases from J; bases unmatched to any gene: 4. The CDR3 DNA reads as TGTGCCAGCAGCTTAGGCGGGGGGGCGGGCAATGAGCAGTTCTTC. Translated: CASSLGGGAGNEQFF.

The CDR3 loop reads CASSRATGLRYEQYF. DNA for the CDR3: TGTGCCAGCAGCAGAGCGACAGGGCTTCGTTACGAGCAGTACTTC. J is TRBJ2-7 and V is TRBV21-1; the D call of TRBD1 is as the table states it, not checked on the DNA. TRBV21-1 is classified as a pseudogene. This CDR3 comprises 15 residues.

This rearrangement joins TRBV6-5 to TRBJ2-7, with D uncertain. Trimming took 6 bases from V and 3 from J, leaving 6 bases between them. Germline CDR1 and CDR2: MNHEY and SVGAGI. The CDR3 length is 11 residues. This CDR3 is CASRNHYEQYF. CDR3 nucleotide sequence: TGTGCCAGCAGAAACCACTACGAGCAGTACTTC.

The genes are TRBV7-2 and TRBJ2-5; the D call may be TRBD1 or TRBD2 (5 bases each). The CDR3 length is 12 residues. Germline V lookup: CDR1 SGHTA, CDR2 FQGNSA. V lost 5 bases to trimming and J lost 11 bases, with 15 bases between them. The CDR3 sequence is CASSSNRDRQYF. In DNA, the CDR3 is TGTGCCAGCAGCAGTAATCGGGACCGACAGTACTTC.

The chain couples TRBV5-1 to TRBJ1-1; 7 bases are a match to TRBD1. Germline-derived CDR1 and CDR2 are SGHRS and YFSETQ. There are 15 residues in the CDR3. The J segment lost 0 bases and the V segment lost 0 bases, leaving 2 bases of the junction unmatched. DNA for the CDR3: TGCGCCAGCAGCTTGGAAGGACAGGTGAACACTGAAGCTTTCTTT. Translation gives CASSLEGQVNTEAFF.

The chain links TRBV6-5 to TRBJ1-1, with D uncertain. V shed 7 bases and J shed 3 bases, with 12 bases lying between them. Germline CDR1 is MNHEY and CDR2 is SVGAGI. The CDR3 is 13 residues long. In nucleotides, the CDR3 is TGTGCCAGCATGGTGGACTACGACACTGAAGCTTTCTTT. It yields the protein CASMVDYDTEAFF.

The CDR3: CASSFLRRQGARSTEAFF. As DNA, the CDR3 is TGTGCCAGCAGTTTCCTAAGACGACAGGGGGCGCGAAGCACTGAAGCTTTCTTT. J is TRBJ1-1 and V is TRBV28; 10 nucleotides match TRBD1. This CDR3 is 18 amino acids long. The junction had 14 bases not matched to a gene; V was cut back by 3 bases and J by 4 bases. CDR1 MDHEN and CDR2 SYDVKM come from the germline V gene.

The V call is TRBV6-1, the J call TRBJ1-3, with TRBD1 as a possible D gene (5 bases). The CDR3 spans 15 residues. In germline, CDR1 is MNHNS, CDR2 SASEGT. The ends were cut back, 8 bases at V and 0 bases at J, with 14 bases in the middle. CDR3: CASARGANSGNTIYF. DNA of the CDR3: TGTGCCAGCGCTAGAGGGGCGAACTCTGGAAACACCATATATTTT.

The rearrangement joins TRBV5-1 to TRBJ1-6; 7 nucleotides agree with TRBD1. V shed 0 bases, J shed 6 bases, and the junction held 9 bases outside the gene matches. The CDR3 spans 17 residues. Germline CDR1 is SGHRS and CDR2 is YFSETQ. CDR3 in amino acids: CASSLGIVGTANSPLHF. CDR3 bases: TGCGCCAGCAGCTTGGGGATCGTCGGGACAGCTAATTCACCCCTCCACTTT.

This sequence joins TRBV28 and TRBJ1-2, with TRBD1 matching 9 bases. Germline values: CDR1 MDHEN, CDR2 SYDVKM. The CDR3 runs to 18 residues. J gave up 5 bases and V 5 bases, and 18 bases lay outside the gene matches. CDR3 amino acids: CASSTGGPQSSVGYGYTF. Here the CDR3 DNA reads TGTGCCAGCAGTACAGGGGGCCCACAATCTTCAGTTGGATATGGCTACACCTTC.

The CDR3 loop reads CAIRTHGGDTEAFF. CDR3 nucleotides: TGTGCCATCAGGACTCATGGGGGGGACACTGAAGCTTTCTTT. This chain links TRBV10-3 with TRBJ1-1; maybe TRBD1 (5 bases). V gave up 6 bases and J gave up 3 bases, with 14 bases separating them. The CDR3 has 14 amino acids. Germline-derived CDR1 and CDR2 are ENHRY and SYGVKD.

This clone was counted many times. The gene calls are TRBV6-5 and TRBJ1-6; 8 bases are a match to TRBD1. Germline CDR1 and CDR2: MNHEY and SVGAGI. This CDR3 region has 13 residues. V lost 10 bases, J lost 9 bases, and 8 bases stayed unmatched. CDR3 sequence: CATTGGWGSPLHF. CDR3 DNA sequence: TGTGCCACCACAGGGGGTTGGGGTTCACCCCTCCACTTT.

This clone was found once. This chain uses TRBV13 with TRBJ2-7, with TRBD2 matching 11 bases. The CDR3 spans 14 residues. Looked up from germline, CDR1 is PRHDT and CDR2 is FYEKMQ (reference sequence). V lost 5 bases and J lost 2; bases outside the gene matches: 2. CDR3 protein: CASSRSGGAYEQYF. The CDR3 bases are TGTGCCAGCAGCCGTAGCGGGGGGGCCTACGAGCAGTACTTC.

The chain uses TRBV19 and TRBJ2-6, with D tentatively TRBD2 (5 bases). Looked up from germline, CDR1 is LNHDA and CDR2 is SQIVND (reference sequence). The CDR3 spans 12 residues. V was clipped by 10 bases and J by 9 bases, with 13 bases between them. CDR3: CATEGYFNVLTF. CDR3 DNA: TGTGCCACCGAGGGATACTTCAACGTCCTGACTTTC.

The chain has TRBV5-1 and TRBJ1-2, with D perhaps TRBD1 (5 bases). V was pared by 5 bases and J by 7 bases, with 18 bases between. Germline V CDR1 and CDR2: SGHRS, YFSETQ. There are 14 residues in the CDR3. Written as DNA, the CDR3 is TGCGCCAGCAGTAGTGCAGCCGGGGCGGCTGGCTACACCTTC. It encodes CASSSAAGAAGYTF.

The V gene is TRBV11-2, the J gene TRBJ2-7; D is unclear. Germline V gene lookup returns CDR1 SGHAT and CDR2 FQNNGV. V dropped 6 bases and J dropped 2 bases, with 8 bases sitting between them. The CDR3 loop spans 12 amino acids. The CDR3 DNA is TGTGCCAGCAGTAATAAGGCCTACGAGCAGTACTTC. Translating it yields CASSNKAYEQYF.

The J gene is TRBJ1-2, the V gene TRBV6-6; D perhaps matches TRBD1 (6 bases). Trimming took 0 bases from V and 6 from J, leaving 14 bases between them. Looked up from germline, CDR1 is MNHNY and CDR2 is SVGAGI (reference sequence). The CDR3 loop spans 15 amino acids. The CDR3 spells CASSYSAQGVDGYTF. CDR3 coding DNA: TGTGCCAGCAGTTACTCCGCACAGGGAGTTGATGGCTACACCTTC.

In this sample, this clone turned up many times. The chain recombines TRBV28 with TRBJ2-7; the D gene is possibly TRBD1 (5 bases). The V end lost 2 bases, the J end lost 2 bases, and 10 bases lay between the germline ends. Germline V gene lookup returns CDR1 MDHEN and CDR2 SYDVKM. The CDR3 contains 14 residues. The CDR3 nucleotides are TGTGCCAGCAGTTTAGGCGGCAGGGCCTACGAGCAGTACTTC. Amino acids: CASSLGGRAYEQYF.

The V and J genes are TRBV10-3 and TRBJ1-3; no clear D gene. Germline V gene sequence: CDR1 ENHRY, CDR2 SYGVKD. The ends were cut back, 8 bases at V and 0 bases at J, with 11 bases in the middle. The CDR3 covers 14 residues. The DNA for the CDR3 is TGTGCCATCGGCAATGGAGACTCTGGAAACACCATATATTTT. Translated: CAIGNGDSGNTIYF.